This TCR beta chain was sequenced for a study of Ad26.COV2.S vaccination and SARS-CoV-2 variants. Findings of the study overall: Reportedly, after vaccination the spike-specific CD8+ and CD4+ T cell responses displayed substantial breadth.

V lost 0 bases, J lost 0 bases, and 7 bases lay in between. Germline CDR1 is SGHTS and CDR2 is YDEGEE. The CDR3 runs 15 residues. Assay: immunoSEQ multiplex PCR; the TCRdb copy retains only in-frame clones and omits some. The table lists 350,000 to 450,000 clones, around 92% of them singletons. This clone has only one observation. As yet, its antigen is unknown. The chain links TRBV5-8 to TRBJ1-5; no clear D. The source of this sequence is a human donor who had recovered from COVID-19. The sequencing used peripheral blood, collected after recovery from COVID-19. This chain's CDR3 is CASSLAGYSNQPQHF. In DNA, the CDR3 is TGTGCCAGCAGCTTGGCGGGGTATAGCAATCAGCCCCAGCATTTT.